The next 24 T cell receptor beta chains were all read from a single sample in a study of CD4 and CD8 cells across lung adenocarcinoma regions. TCRdb itself ran the PCR reads through MiXCR, one entry per CDR3 protein. The table has thousands of distinct CDR3 sequences, around 50% seen once. Sample: CD8+ T cells from the center of a lung tumor. All receptors come from a female donor with lung adenocarcinoma. The CD4 and CD8 labels of this study may be unreliable.

Details on this clonotype: The junction differs from germline at one of its ends, possibly a read error. The chain has TRBV10-2 and TRBJ2-3; no definite D call. This CDR3 is 11 amino acids long. Germline lookup yields CDR1 WSHSY and CDR2 SAAADI. This CDR3 is CASRDQDTQYF. CDR3 bases: TGCGCCAGCCGTGACCAAGATACGCAGTATTTT.

The chain carries TRBV3-1 and TRBJ2-2; 8 bases map to TRBD2. Germline CDR1 is LGHDT and CDR2 is YNNKEL (reference sequence). The J segment lost 5 bases and the V segment lost 4 bases, leaving 6 bases of the junction unmatched. This CDR3 contains 15 residues. CDR3 sequence reads: CASSPGLVGTGELFF. The CDR3 DNA sequence: TGTGCCAGCAGCCCGGGACTAGTGGGGACCGGGGAGCTGTTTTTT.

Note on this clonotype: A read error may produce the germline difference seen at one junction end. V gene TRBV7-2 combines with J gene TRBJ2-3; unclear D gene. Per germline, CDR1 SGHTA and CDR2 FQGNSA. This CDR3 spans 13 amino acids. CDR3 DNA: TGTGGCAGCAGGCGCTGTGGGCCAGAGACGCAGTATTTC. The encoded protein is CGSRRCGPETQYF.

The CDR3 sequence is CASSQEAQSIDAQFF. The CDR3, as DNA: TGCGCCAGCAGCCAAGAAGCCCAGAGCATCGATGCGCAGTTTTTT. V is TRBV4-3 and J is TRBJ2-2, with D unresolved. Germline-derived CDR1 and CDR2 are LGHNA and YSLEER. Deletions cut 0 bases from V and 16 bases from J, with 21 bases between. The CDR3 is 15 amino acids.

By share of the sample, this clonotype is medium-sized (0.01 to 0.1%). The DNA for the CDR3 is TGTGCCAGCAGCCCCGGGGTAGCGGGGGGGATTGGTGGTAGCGAGCAGTTCTTC. Its translation is CASSPGVAGGIGGSEQFF. V is TRBV7-2 and J is TRBJ2-1; 11 bases agree with TRBD2. CDR3 length equals 18 residues. Germline V gene data show CDR1 as SGHTA and CDR2 as FQGNSA. V shed 5 bases, J shed 10 bases, and the junction held 19 bases outside the gene matches.

This clonotype is labeled medium-sized (0.01 to 0.1%). The chain employs TRBV12-3 or TRBV12-4 and TRBJ2-5; tentative D call: TRBD2 (6 bases). Trimming shortened V by 7 bases and J by 2 bases, and 8 bases separated the two germline ends. CDR3 length: 12 residues. Written as DNA, the CDR3 is TGTGCCAGCAACCGGGGGCAAGAGACCCAGTACTTC. It yields the protein CASNRGQETQYF.

This clonotype was seen a single time. The chain has TRBV7-2 and TRBJ2-3; D is uncertain. The CDR3 has 14 residues. The V gene's germline CDR1 is SGHTA and CDR2 FQGNSA. V was pared by 1 base and J by 9 bases, with 14 bases between. The DNA of the CDR3 is TGTGCCAGCAGCTTAGGCCTAGAGGAAGAGACGCAGTATTTT. Translation gives CASSLGLEEETQYF.

This clonotype was seen a few times. This rearrangement joins TRBV6-1 to TRBJ1-4, with D possibly TRBD1 on 6 matching bases. Germline assignment: CDR1 MNHNS and CDR2 SASEGT. V lost 6 bases to trimming and J lost 6 bases, with 17 bases between them. The CDR3 has 15 amino acids. The CDR3 DNA sequence: TGTGCCAGCAGGAGGGGGGTCGGGGGGGATGAAAAACTGTTTTTT. This encodes CASRRGVGGDEKLFF.

The chain recombines TRBV12-3 or TRBV12-4 with TRBJ2-5; TRBD2 might be the D (6 bases). The J call is doubtful: the DNA matches TRBJ2-4 better. This CDR3 is 13 amino acids long. The CDR3 coding sequence is TGTGCCAGCAGGCTGCGGGACGTGGACATTCAGTACTTC. It encodes CASRLRDVDIQYF.

This clonotype has more than one count but fewer than ten. A much larger clone sits a single nucleotide away, making a read error possible. The conserved final phenylalanine or tryptophan is absent from the CDR3, which likely points to a read error. The rearrangement links TRBV6-2 or TRBV6-3 to TRBJ2-5, with unresolved D. The DNA end is a closer match to TRBJ2-7, so the J assignment may be wrong. CDR1 and CDR2 from the germline V gene are MNHEY and SVGEGT. The CDR3 has 12 amino acids. The CDR3 loop is CASSPLSFEQYL. The CDR3 DNA is TGTGCCAGCAGTCCCCTTAGCTTCGAGCAGTACTTA.

This clonotype was found many times. The chain combines TRBV7-2 with TRBJ2-3; D not resolved. The CDR3 loop spans 12 amino acids. Trimming left V 5 bases short and J 4 bases short, with 7 bases between. Germline CDR1 is SGHTA and CDR2 is FQGNSA. The CDR3: CASSDGADTQYF. The CDR3 coding sequence is TGTGCCAGCAGCGATGGGGCAGATACGCAGTATTTT.

The CDR3 DNA sequence: TGTGCCAGCACCGGGGTGGGTACCACAGATACGCAGTACTTC. This codes for CASTGVGTTDTQYF. The chain uses TRBV7-2 and TRBJ2-3; D may be TRBD2 (5 bases). The DNA end favors TRBJ2-7, so the J call may be wrong. The CDR3 runs 14 residues. The V gene's germline CDR1 is SGHTA and CDR2 FQGNSA.

Details on this clonotype: Lacking the conserved final phenylalanine or tryptophan, this CDR3 likely reflects a read error. The limits of the CDR3 on the DNA are not certain, so only TCRdb's listed CDR3 is given. The chain uses TRBV27 and TRBJ2-5. Ends included, the CDR3 has 13 residues. Per germline, CDR1 MNHEY and CDR2 SMNVEV (reference sequence). The CDR3 region is CASSVISMETQLL.

This clonotype showed up just once. Likely a read error: the CDR3 ends without its conserved phenylalanine or tryptophan. The DNA is left out, because the CDR3 cannot be placed on it with certainty; the CDR3 is given as TCRdb lists it. This chain uses TRBV7-6 with TRBJ2-5; no check of the table's D call, TRBD1, against the DNA was made. The CDR3 totals 17 residues, both ends included. Per germline, CDR1 SGHVS and CDR2 FNYEAQ. CDR3 loop: CASSGAGGPLMRATRFS.

V usage is TRBV6-2 or TRBV6-3 and J usage is TRBJ1-1, with D perhaps TRBD1 (5 bases). The CDR3 spans 15 residues. The germline V gene has CDR1 MNHEY and CDR2 SVGEGT. V was trimmed by 7 bases and J by 11 bases, leaving 26 bases between them. CDR3 in DNA: TGTGCCAGCACCGGGTTTATAGGGGAGACCCGGTACGCTTTCTTT. Encoded protein: CASTGFIGETRYAFF.

To note about this clonotype: An end of the junction differs from the germline gene, which may be a read error. This chain connects TRBV6-1 to TRBJ2-5, with D perhaps TRBD2 (5 bases). The DNA matches TRBJ2-3 better at its end, which makes the J call doubtful. This CDR3 region has 15 residues. Germline V CDR1 and CDR2: MNHNS, SASEGT. The DNA for the CDR3 is TGTGCCAGCAGTGAAGGGGCGGGTGACCAAGATACCCAGTATTTT. Translated, it gives CASSEGAGDQDTQYF.

V and J are TRBV27 and TRBJ2-2; D may match TRBD1 or TRBD2 (5 bases each). This CDR3 contains 15 residues. V was shortened by 7 bases and J by 13 bases, with 25 bases between the two germline ends. The germline CDR1 and CDR2 sequences are MNHEY and SMNVEV (reference sequence). This CDR3 is CASTLGGPNTGALFF. The CDR3 nucleotides are TGTGCCAGCACCCTTGGGGGACCGAACACCGGTGCGCTGTTTTTT.

This clonotype is categorized as large (0.1 to 1%). This rearrangement joins TRBV11-3 to TRBJ2-1; 13 nucleotides match TRBD2. In germline, CDR1 is SGHNT, CDR2 YENEEA. The CDR3 extends over 15 amino acids. V gave up 5 bases and J gave up 9 bases; unmatched junction bases: 7. This CDR3 is CASSRRTSGSSEQFF. In nucleotides, the CDR3 is TGTGCCAGCAGCCGAAGGACTAGCGGGAGCAGTGAGCAGTTCTTC.

On this clonotype itself: A read error is possible here, since a much larger clone lies one base away. The chain couples TRBV6-5 to TRBJ2-5; 10 positions match TRBD2. Judging by the DNA end, TRBJ2-7 fits better; the J call may be wrong. Germline assignment: CDR1 MNHEY and CDR2 SVGAGI. The CDR3 is 17 residues long. Here the CDR3 DNA reads TGTGCCAGCAGTTATTGGCTAGCGGGAGAATTTTCTGACGAGCAGTACTTC. The encoded protein is CASSYWLAGEFSDEQYF.

The count of this clonotype is one. A read error may account for a junction end that differs from germline. The chain has TRBV6-4 and TRBJ2-1, with 8 positions matching TRBD2. Germline-derived CDR1 and CDR2 are MRHNA and SNTAGT. The CDR3 runs 15 residues. The CDR3 DNA is TGTGCCAGCGGCCCCGAGGCGGGGGGTACAGATGAGCAGTTCTTT. Protein: CASGPEAGGTDEQFF.

This clonotype appeared many times. J is TRBJ2-3 and V is TRBV25-1; D assignment may be TRBD1 or TRBD2 (5 bases each). CDR1 MGHDK and CDR2 SYGVNS come from the germline V gene. This CDR3 is built from 16 residues. V lost 7 bases and J lost 2, with 19 bases in between. CDR3 sequence: CASTPGPQAATDTQYF. The DNA of the CDR3 is TGTGCCAGCACCCCGGGACCCCAAGCAGCCACAGATACGCAGTATTTT.

The chain couples TRBV27 to TRBJ2-7, with 9 bases fitting TRBD2. The germline CDR1 and CDR2 sequences are MNHEY and SMNVEV (reference sequence). V shed 5 bases and J 2 bases; nucleotides not matched to a gene: 4. This CDR3 contains 14 residues. The CDR3 DNA reads TGTGCCAGCAGTACGACTAGCGGCCCCTACGAGCAGTACTTC. It yields the protein CASSTTSGPYEQYF.

The chain couples TRBV6-4 to TRBJ2-3; 8 bases fit TRBD2. The J segment lost 9 bases and the V segment lost 8 bases, leaving 19 bases of the junction unmatched. Germline-derived CDR1 and CDR2 are MRHNA and SNTAGT. The CDR3 runs 16 residues. The CDR3 nucleotides read TGTGCCAGCGGGGGGAGCGGGGGCGGGGCGTCGGAGACGCAGTATTTT. This codes for CASGGSGGGASETQYF.

The chain uses TRBV6-1 and TRBJ2-3; no firm D call. Trimming pared 3 bases from V and 9 bases from J, leaving 16 bases between. The CDR3 is 14 residues long. Germline CDR1 and CDR2: MNHNS and SASEGT. CDR3 DNA sequence: TGTGCCAGCAGTGATTCGCGATATGCCGGGACGCAGTATTTT. As protein: CASSDSRYAGTQYF.